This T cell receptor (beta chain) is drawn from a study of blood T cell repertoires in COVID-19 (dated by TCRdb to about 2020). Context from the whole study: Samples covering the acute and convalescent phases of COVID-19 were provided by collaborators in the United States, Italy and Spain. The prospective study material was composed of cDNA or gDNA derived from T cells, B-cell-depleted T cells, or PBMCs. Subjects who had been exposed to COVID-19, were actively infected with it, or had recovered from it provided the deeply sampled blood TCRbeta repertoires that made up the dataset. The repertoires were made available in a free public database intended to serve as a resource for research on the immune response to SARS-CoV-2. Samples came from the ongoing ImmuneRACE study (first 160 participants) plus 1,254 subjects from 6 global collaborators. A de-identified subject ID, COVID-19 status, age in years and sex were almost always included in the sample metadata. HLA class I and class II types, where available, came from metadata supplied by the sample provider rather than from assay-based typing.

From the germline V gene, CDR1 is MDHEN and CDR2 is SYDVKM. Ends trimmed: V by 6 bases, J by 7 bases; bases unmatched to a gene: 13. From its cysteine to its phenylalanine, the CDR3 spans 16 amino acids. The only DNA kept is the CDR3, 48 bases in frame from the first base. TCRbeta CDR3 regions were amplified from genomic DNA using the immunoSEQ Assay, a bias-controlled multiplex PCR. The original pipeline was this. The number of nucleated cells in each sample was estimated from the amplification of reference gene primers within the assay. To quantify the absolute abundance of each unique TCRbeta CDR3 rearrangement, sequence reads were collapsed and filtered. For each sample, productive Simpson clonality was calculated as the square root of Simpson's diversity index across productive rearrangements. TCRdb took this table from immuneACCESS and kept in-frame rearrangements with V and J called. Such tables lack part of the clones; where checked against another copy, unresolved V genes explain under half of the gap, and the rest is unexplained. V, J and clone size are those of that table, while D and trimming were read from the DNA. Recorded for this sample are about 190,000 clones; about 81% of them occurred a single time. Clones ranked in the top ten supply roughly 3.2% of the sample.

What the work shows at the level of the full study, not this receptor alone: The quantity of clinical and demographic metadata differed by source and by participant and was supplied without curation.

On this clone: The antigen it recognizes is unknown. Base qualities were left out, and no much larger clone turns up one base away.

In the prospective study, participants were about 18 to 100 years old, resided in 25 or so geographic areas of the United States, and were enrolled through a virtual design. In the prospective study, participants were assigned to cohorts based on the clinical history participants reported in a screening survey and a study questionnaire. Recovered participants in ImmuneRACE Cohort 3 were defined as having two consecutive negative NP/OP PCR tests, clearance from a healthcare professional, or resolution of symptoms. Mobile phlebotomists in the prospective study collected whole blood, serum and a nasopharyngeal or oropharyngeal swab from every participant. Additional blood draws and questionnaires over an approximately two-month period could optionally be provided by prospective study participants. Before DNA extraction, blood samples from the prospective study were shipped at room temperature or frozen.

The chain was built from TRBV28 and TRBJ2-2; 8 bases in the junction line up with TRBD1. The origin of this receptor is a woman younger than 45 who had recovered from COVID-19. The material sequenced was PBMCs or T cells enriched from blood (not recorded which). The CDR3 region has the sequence CASRRTGTTAIGELFF. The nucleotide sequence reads TGTGCCAGCAGGCGGACAGGGACAACCGCCATCGGGGAGCTGTTTTTT.